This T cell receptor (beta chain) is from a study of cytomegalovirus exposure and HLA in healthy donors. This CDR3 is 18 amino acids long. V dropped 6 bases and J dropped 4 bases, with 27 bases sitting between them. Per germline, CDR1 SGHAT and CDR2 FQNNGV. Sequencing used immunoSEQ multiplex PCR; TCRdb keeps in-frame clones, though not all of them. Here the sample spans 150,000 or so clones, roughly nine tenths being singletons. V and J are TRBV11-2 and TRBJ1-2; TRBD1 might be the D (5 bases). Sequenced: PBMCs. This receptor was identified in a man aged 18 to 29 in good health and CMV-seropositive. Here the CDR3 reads CASRRISGDLRKGYGYTF. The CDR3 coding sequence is TGTGCCAGCAGACGAATCTCGGGGGACCTACGAAAGGGCTATGGCTACACCTTC.